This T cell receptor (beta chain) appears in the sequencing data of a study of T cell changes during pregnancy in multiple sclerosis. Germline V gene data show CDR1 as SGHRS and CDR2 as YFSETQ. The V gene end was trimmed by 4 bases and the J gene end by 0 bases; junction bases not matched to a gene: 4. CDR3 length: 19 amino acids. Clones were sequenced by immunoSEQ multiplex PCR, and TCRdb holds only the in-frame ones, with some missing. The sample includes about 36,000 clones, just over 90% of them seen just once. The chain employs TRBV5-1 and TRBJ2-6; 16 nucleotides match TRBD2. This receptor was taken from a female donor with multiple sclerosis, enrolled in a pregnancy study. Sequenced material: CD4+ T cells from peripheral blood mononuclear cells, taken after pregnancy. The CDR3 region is CASSPGTSGRGSGANVLTF. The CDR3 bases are TGCGCCAGCAGCCCCGGGACTAGCGGGAGGGGCTCTGGGGCCAACGTCCTGACTTTC.